This paragraph reports one T cell receptor (beta chain). TCRdb independently ran MiXCR on the 5' RACE reads; one entry per CDR3 protein. There are 400,000 to 450,000 distinct CDR3 sequences in the sample; roughly 18% occur only once, and about 22% lies in the top ten. This record comes from a study of T-cell memory formation after mild COVID-19. Background on the study: The TCR clusters were mostly specific to one donor.

V lost 2 bases and J 9 bases, leaving 17 bases between the germline ends. The CDR3 covers 15 residues. Looked up from germline, CDR1 is SEHNR and CDR2 is FQNEAQ (reference sequence). The sequenced material came from PBMCs or a T cell subset sorted from them (not recorded which). The source is a man aged 18 to 35 who had mild COVID-19 (a few samples of this study predate the infection). Cell type and time point are not known. V and J are TRBV7-9 and TRBJ2-1; no definite D call. Written as DNA, the CDR3 is TGTGCCAGCAGCTTACTCGCCGGTAAAGCAAGTGAGCAGTTCTTC. Amino acid sequence: CASSLLAGKASEQFF. The whole variable domain, remainder taken from reference TRBV7-9 and TRBJ2-1, is DTGVSQNPRHKITKRGQNVTFRCDPISEHNRLYWYRQTLGQGPEFLTYFQNEAQLEKSRLLSDRFSAERPKGSFSTLEIQRTEQGDSAMYLCASSLLAGKASEQFFGPGTRLTVL.